This T cell receptor (beta chain) was sequenced during a study of T cell repertoires in cytomegalovirus infection. Turning to the study itself: As its CMV epitopes, the study selected recently identified HLA-C-restricted and well-studied HLA-B-restricted targets. A matching HLA type, together with CMV infection, was signaled by public TCR beta signatures. Points from the study as a whole: Ex vivo, HLA-C-restricted CMV-specific TCR beta clonotypes prevailed over the rest of the response.

The CDR3 has 14 amino acids. The germline V gene has CDR1 MNHEY and CDR2 SVGAGI. The V gene end was trimmed by 6 bases and the J gene end by 8 bases; junction bases not matched to a gene: 6. This clonotype was seen many times. The antigen is not known. MiXCR, applied by TCRdb to the reads, yields one record per CDR3 protein. The sample consists of roughly 920,000 distinct CDR3 sequences, around 32% of them appearing once. The sequences come from cultured CD8+ T cells from PBMCs, collected from culture after CMV antigen stimulation. The chain links TRBV6-5 to TRBJ2-1, with 11 positions matching TRBD2. This TCR was recovered from a human donor in good health (CMV status not recorded). Some clones in this sample may be carry-over from other donors' samples. The CDR3 protein is CASRGLAGSDEQFF. The DNA for the CDR3 is TGTGCCAGCAGAGGACTAGCGGGTTCAGATGAGCAGTTCTTC.